This T cell receptor (beta chain) is drawn from a study of cytomegalovirus exposure and HLA in healthy donors. The PCR ran on 60 Vbeta and 13 Jbeta primers. Sequenced by immunoSEQ multiplex PCR; TCRdb stores in-frame clones only, minus some. In the table there are approximately 210,000 clones, about 80% of which are singletons. Germline loops: CDR1 SGDLS, CDR2 YYNGEE. The length of the CDR3 is 14 residues. Trimming pared 4 bases from V and 5 bases from J, leaving 14 bases between. Findings and caveats of the study: The study dropped some indistinguishable V segments, TRBV6-2 and TRBV6-3 among them.

A remark on this clone: Its antigen is unidentified.

The receptor comes from a woman aged 40 to 55 in good health and CMV-seronegative. The source material was PBMCs. J is TRBJ2-3 and V is TRBV9, with D tentatively TRBD1 (6 bases). As DNA, the CDR3 is TGTGCCAGCAGCATCACAGGGTATGAAGATACGCAGTATTTT. Its protein product is CASSITGYEDTQYF.